The 8 T cell receptor beta chains given below trace back to one sample, sequenced in a study of response to subunit inactivated influenza vaccine. TCRdb reprocessed the RT-PCR reads via MiXCR and lists one record per CDR3 protein. The table lists a few hundred thousand distinct CDR3 sequences, 12% to 15% of them singletons. Sequencing was performed on PBMCs from blood, taken 12 days after vaccination. The receptors derive from a man in his fifties who received an inactivated influenza vaccine.

This clonotype was observed at least ten times. The chain combines TRBV20-1 with TRBJ2-1; D is ambiguous. The V gene's germline CDR1 is DFQATT and CDR2 SNEGSKA (reference sequence). V dropped 6 bases and J dropped 2 bases, with 8 bases sitting between them. CDR3 length: 12 residues. As DNA, the CDR3 is TGCAGTGCCCATCACCCCTACAATGAGCAGTTCTTC. Its protein product is CSAHHPYNEQFF.

This clonotype was detected ten times or more. This sequence joins TRBV7-8 and TRBJ2-2; D uncertain. Per germline, CDR1 SGHVS and CDR2 FQNEAQ. CDR3 length equals 17 residues. Trimming stripped 1 base from V and 1 base from J, with 13 bases between. DNA of the CDR3: TGTGCCAGCAGCTTAGTTGGGCGCCAGATGAACACCGGGGAGCTGTTTTTT. It codes for CASSLVGRQMNTGELFF. Combining the CDR3 with reference TRBV7-8 and TRBJ2-2 gives the whole variable domain GAGVSQSPRYKVAKRGQDVALRCDPISGHVSLFWYQQALGQGPEFLTYFQNEAQLDKSGLPSDRFFAERPEGSVSTLKIQRTQQEDSAVYLCASSLVGRQMNTGELFFGEGSRLTVL.

This clonotype was counted a few times. This chain's CDR3 is CASKLRGSGNTIYF. The CDR3 coding sequence is TGTGCCAGCAAACTCAGGGGATCTGGAAACACCATATATTTT. This rearrangement joins TRBV27 to TRBJ1-3; weak D call: TRBD1 (6 bases). Trimming pared 7 bases from V and 1 base from J, leaving 11 bases between. From germline, CDR1 is MNHEY and CDR2 SMNVEV (reference sequence). The CDR3 runs to 14 residues.

The V call is TRBV5-1, the J call TRBJ2-7; 13 nucleotides align to TRBD2. J gave up 5 bases and V 5 bases, and 7 bases lay outside the gene matches. Per germline, CDR1 SGHRS and CDR2 YFSETQ. The CDR3 has 15 amino acids. DNA of the CDR3: TGCGCCAGCAGAACGGGACTAGCGGGAACCAACGAGCAGTACTTC. Translation gives CASRTGLAGTNEQYF.

This chain uses TRBV28 with TRBJ2-7; unclear D gene. The CDR3 covers 14 residues. Germline V gene lookup returns CDR1 MDHEN and CDR2 SYDVKM. V was cut by 3 bases and J by 2 bases, with 11 bases left in between. The CDR3 DNA is TGTGCCAGCAGTTTTCTAGGCAGCGCCTACGAGCAGTACTTC. It is translated as CASSFLGSAYEQYF.

This clonotype showed up many times. The rearrangement uses TRBV29-1 and TRBJ2-3; the match to TRBD2 covers 7 bases. Germline V CDR1 and CDR2: SQVTM, ANQGSEA. The CDR3 contains 14 residues. J gave up 2 bases and V 4 bases, and 6 bases lay outside the gene matches. CDR3 amino acids: CSVGLAAATDTQYF. As DNA, the CDR3 is TGCAGCGTTGGGCTAGCGGCCGCCACAGATACGCAGTATTTT.

This clonotype was recorded many times. The J gene is TRBJ2-7, the V gene TRBV18; D is unclear. V lost 0 bases to trimming and J lost 1 base, with 7 bases between them. Germline-derived CDR1 and CDR2 are KGHSH and LQKENI. There are 14 residues in the CDR3. The CDR3 sequence is CASSPPEPSYEQYF. CDR3 nucleotide sequence: TGTGCCAGCTCACCACCCGAGCCTTCCTACGAGCAGTACTTC.

The table lists this clonotype with a few counts. This chain connects TRBV18 to TRBJ2-4; D gene ambiguous. The V and J ends lost 2 bases and 3 bases respectively, with 8 bases between them. The germline CDR1 and CDR2 sequences are KGHSH and LQKENI. The CDR3 has 14 amino acids. CDR3 sequence: CASSPELSKNIQYF. CDR3 coding DNA: TGTGCCAGCTCACCAGAGTTGAGCAAAAACATTCAGTACTTC. Full variable domain (missing parts from reference TRBV18 and TRBJ2-4): NAGVMQNPRHLVRRRGQEARLRCSPMKGHSHVYWYRQLPEEGLKFMVYLQKENIIDESGMPKERFSAEFPKEGPSILRIQQVVRGDSAAYFCASSPELSKNIQYFGAGTRLSVL.